These 31 T cell receptor beta chains were sequenced from one sample in a study of CD8+ T cells in alopecia areata. RNA was isolated and reverse transcribed to cDNA, the sequencing template. Assay used: immunoSEQ multiplex PCR; TCRdb lists only in-frame clones, some missing. The sample lists 150,000 to 200,000 clones; approximately 62% were seen once. Sequenced material: CD4+ T cells sorted from blood, taken at week 0. The receptors derive from a human donor with alopecia areata.

Only one count was recorded for this clone. The chain links TRBV7-9 to TRBJ1-1; D not certain. Germline loops: CDR1 SEHNR, CDR2 FQNEAQ (reference sequence). The length of the CDR3 is 13 residues. V was trimmed by 1 base and J by 3 bases, leaving 6 bases between them. The DNA for the CDR3 is TGTGCCAGCAGCTTAGAATCGGACACTGAAGCTTTCTTT. As protein: CASSLESDTEAFF.

The genes are TRBV30 and TRBJ1-1; D is unclear. Germline lookup yields CDR1 GTSNPN and CDR2 SVGIG (reference sequence). V dropped 7 bases and J dropped 12 bases, with 27 bases sitting between them. The CDR3 length is 14 residues. The CDR3 is CASSAGPLVVSPFF. The CDR3 DNA sequence: TGTGCCTCTTCAGCAGGACCCCTGGTTGTTAGTCCTTTCTTT.

This chain uses TRBV11-2 with TRBJ2-3, with D possibly TRBD2 on 5 matching bases. The germline V gene encodes CDR1 SGHAT and CDR2 FQNNGV. CDR3 size: 13 residues. V lost 5 bases and J 5 bases, leaving 11 bases between the germline ends. CDR3 region: CASSLGLLDTQYF. In nucleotides, the CDR3 is TGTGCCAGCAGCCTCGGACTTCTAGATACGCAGTATTTT.

The chain carries TRBV4-3 and TRBJ1-2; 9 bases line up with TRBD1. V lost 1 base to trimming and J lost 4 bases; unmatched junction nucleotides: 7. Looked up from germline, CDR1 is LGHNA and CDR2 is YSLEER. This CDR3 is 16 amino acids long. CDR3 region: CASSQAAGTGSYGYTF. The CDR3, as DNA: TGCGCCAGCAGCCAAGCAGCGGGGACAGGGTCCTATGGCTACACCTTC.

This chain uses TRBV30 with TRBJ2-3; the D gene is possibly TRBD2 (6 bases). CDR1 and CDR2 from the germline V gene are GTSNPN and SVGIG (reference sequence). The CDR3 is 16 residues long. V was trimmed by 1 base and J by 3 bases, leaving 17 bases between them. CDR3 bases: TGTGCCTGGAGTGGGGTGGACGGGGGTAGGACAGATACGCAGTATTTT. Protein product: CAWSGVDGGRTDTQYF.

In the case of this clone: The sample has other DNA sequences that encode this CDR3 too. V and J are TRBV30 and TRBJ1-5; D may be TRBD1 (5 bases). Trimming removed 0 bases at V and 4 bases at J, with 10 bases between. Germline V lookup: CDR1 GTSNPN, CDR2 SVGIG (reference sequence). The CDR3 extends over 14 amino acids. The CDR3 reads CAWSVLGGNQPQHF. The CDR3 DNA sequence: TGTGCCTGGAGTGTTCTGGGGGGGAATCAGCCCCAGCATTTT. Using reference TRBV30 and TRBJ1-5 for the parts outside the CDR3, the full variable domain is SQTIHQWPATLVQPVGSPLSLECTVEGTSNPNLYWYRQAAGRGLQLLFYSVGIGQISSEVPQNLSASRPQDRQFILSSKKLLLSDSGFYLCAWSVLGGNQPQHFGDGTRLSIL.

Comments on this clone: Within the sample, other DNA sequences also encode this same CDR3. The chain carries TRBV29-1 and TRBJ1-1; D is uncertain. V was shortened by 6 bases and J by 1 base, with 6 bases between the two germline ends. Germline CDR1 is SQVTM and CDR2 is ANQGSEA. The CDR3 length is 11 residues. Written as DNA, the CDR3 is TGCAGCGTCTCGGAGAACACTGAAGCTTTCTTT. This gives the protein CSVSENTEAFF.

The rearrangement joins TRBV4-2 to TRBJ1-4; D gene unclear. Germline CDR1 and CDR2: LGHNA and YNFKEQ. V was trimmed by 0 bases and J by 5 bases, leaving 19 bases between them. This CDR3 is built from 18 residues. The DNA of the CDR3 is TGTGCCAGCAGCCAAGAGCCCCGGTTAGGTCCCGACAATGAAAAACTGTTTTTT. It encodes CASSQEPRLGPDNEKLFF.

This clone appeared a few times. This chain joins TRBV4-3 and TRBJ2-7, with D possibly being TRBD1 (6 bases). Looked up from germline, CDR1 is LGHNA and CDR2 is YSLEER. Between the trimmed V and J ends, which lost 1 base and 2 bases, there was a span of 15 bases. There are 16 residues in the CDR3. The CDR3 coding sequence is TGCGCCAGCAGCCAAGTTCTCGGGACAAAGCCCTACGAGCAGTACTTC. Residues: CASSQVLGTKPYEQYF.

The chain couples TRBV7-3 to TRBJ2-3; D may be TRBD1 or TRBD2 (5 bases each). Germline CDR1 SGHTA, CDR2 FQGTGA. The CDR3 sequence is 15 residues long. V was pared by 5 bases and J by 2 bases, with 14 bases between. The CDR3 loop is CASSQMGPITDTQYF. In nucleotides, the CDR3 is TGTGCCAGCAGCCAAATGGGACCGATCACAGATACGCAGTATTTT.

V and J are TRBV9 and TRBJ2-5, with no clear D. The V end was cut by 3 bases, the J end by 3 bases, with 9 bases between. The CDR3 is 13 amino acids. Germline CDR1 reads SGDLS; CDR2 reads YYNGEE. The CDR3 nucleotides read TGTGCCAGCAGCGCAGGACGGGAAGAGACCCAGTACTTC. It encodes CASSAGREETQYF.

The V call is TRBV9, the J call TRBJ1-5; D is unclear. The CDR3 loop spans 13 amino acids. Trimming removed 0 bases from V and 4 bases from J, with 5 bases in between. The germline V gene encodes CDR1 SGDLS and CDR2 YYNGEE. CDR3 coding DNA: TGTGCCAGCAGCGTAGGTCCGAATCAGCCCCAGCATTTT. The encoded protein is CASSVGPNQPQHF.

V is TRBV4-3 and J is TRBJ1-2, with 10 bases fitting TRBD1. Germline trimming cut 1 base from V and 4 bases from J; bases unmatched to any gene: 3. The germline gives CDR1 LGHNA, CDR2 YSLEER. The CDR3 totals 15 residues. In nucleotides, the CDR3 is TGCGCCAGCAGCCAAGGACAGGGGGCTTCCTATGGCTACACCTTC. It yields the protein CASSQGQGASYGYTF.

This chain joins TRBV4-1 and TRBJ1-6; 7 positions match TRBD1. The germline V gene has CDR1 MGHRA and CDR2 YSYEKL. Unmatched junction bases numbered 1, after V lost 0 bases and J lost 5 bases. This CDR3 has 15 amino acids. Written as DNA, the CDR3 is TGCGCCAGCAGCCAAGAGGGACAGAATAATTCACCCCTCCACTTT. As protein: CASSQEGQNNSPLHF.

The CDR3 region is CASKGENRYEQYF. The CDR3 coding sequence is TGTGCCAGCAAGGGGGAAAACCGCTACGAGCAGTACTTC. V usage is TRBV28 and J usage is TRBJ2-7, with a possible D match to TRBD1 (6 bases). Trimming shortened V by 7 bases and J by 3 bases, and 13 bases separated the two germline ends. This CDR3 comprises 13 residues. Germline-derived CDR1 and CDR2 are MDHEN and SYDVKM.

The gene calls are TRBV5-1 and TRBJ1-2; D perhaps matches TRBD1 (5 bases). V dropped 4 bases and J dropped 0 bases, with 13 bases sitting between them. Germline V gene lookup returns CDR1 SGHRS and CDR2 YFSETQ. The CDR3 has 15 residues. The CDR3 DNA sequence: TGCGCCAGCAGCCGAGGGGACCGCTCTAACTATGGCTACACCTTC. This sequence encodes CASSRGDRSNYGYTF.

J is TRBJ1-1 and V is TRBV29-1; D is perhaps TRBD1 (6 bases). Germline V gene sequence: CDR1 SQVTM, CDR2 ANQGSEA. The ends were cut back, 8 bases at V and 0 bases at J, with 13 bases in the middle. The CDR3 sequence is 13 residues long. The CDR3 is CSLRGTLNTEAFF. The CDR3 nucleotides are TGCAGCCTAAGGGGGACCCTGAACACTGAAGCTTTCTTT.

The J gene is TRBJ1-2, the V gene TRBV6-5, with unresolved D. V lost 5 bases, J lost 2 bases, and 9 bases lay in between. The CDR3 runs 13 residues. Germline V gives CDR1 MNHEY, CDR2 SVGAGI. The CDR3 region is CASSKKGNYGYTF. In nucleotides, the CDR3 is TGTGCCAGCAGTAAAAAGGGAAACTATGGCTACACCTTC.

The sample holds a few counts of this clone. This chain connects TRBV19 to TRBJ1-6; D might be TRBD1 (5 bases). CDR1 is LNHDA and CDR2 is SQIVND in the germline V gene (reference sequence). There are 14 residues in the CDR3. V lost 5 bases and J 6 bases, leaving 11 bases between the germline ends. The DNA of the CDR3 is TGTGCCAGTAGTCCTGGGACTGTTAATTCACCCCTCCACTTT. Protein sequence: CASSPGTVNSPLHF.

Of note for this clone: Other DNA sequences in the sample encode the same CDR3. V is TRBV29-1 and J is TRBJ1-1, with D tentatively TRBD1 (6 bases). V dropped 4 bases and J dropped 0 bases, with 9 bases sitting between them. There are 13 residues in the CDR3. CDR1 and CDR2 from the germline V gene are SQVTM and ANQGSEA. CDR3 sequence reads: CSVGGQLNTEAFF. For the CDR3, the DNA is TGCAGCGTTGGAGGACAGCTGAACACTGAAGCTTTCTTT.

The J gene is TRBJ1-4, the V gene TRBV10-3; D is unclear. This CDR3 spans 12 amino acids. Germline CDR1 and CDR2: ENHRY and SYGVKD. V was clipped by 10 bases and J by 7 bases, with 13 bases between them. Here the CDR3 DNA reads TGTGCCACCCGGCGCCTGGGTGAAAAACTGTTTTTT. Protein sequence: CATRRLGEKLFF.

V usage is TRBV25-1 and J usage is TRBJ2-7; 7 positions match TRBD1. This CDR3 comprises 14 residues. J gave up 4 bases and V 2 bases, and 5 bases lay outside the gene matches. From germline, CDR1 is MGHDK and CDR2 SYGVNS. The CDR3 here is CASSERGGRYEQYF. The CDR3 DNA reads TGTGCCAGCAGTGAACGAGGGGGCAGGTACGAGCAGTACTTC.

This chain connects TRBV2 to TRBJ2-7; D possibly corresponds to TRBD2 (6 bases). The CDR3 is 12 residues long. Deletions cut 6 bases from V and 6 bases from J, with 12 bases between. Germline V CDR1 and CDR2: SNHLY, FYNNEI. CDR3 nucleotides: TGTGCCAGCAGGCCTAGGGGAGGCGAGCAGTACTTC. Its translation is CASRPRGGEQYF. Full variable domain (outside the CDR3, taken from reference TRBV2 and TRBJ2-7): EPEVTQTPSHQVTQMGQEVILRCVPISNHLYFYWYRQILGQKVEFLVSFYNNEISEKSEIFDDQFSVERPDGSNFTLKIRSTKLEDSAMYFCASRPRGGEQYFGPGTRLTVT.

This clone appeared a single time. The chain employs TRBV7-9 and TRBJ1-6; no clear D. Germline values: CDR1 SEHNR, CDR2 FQNEAQ (reference sequence). This CDR3 is built from 12 residues. Deletions cut 2 bases from V and 12 bases from J, with 8 bases between. Written as DNA, the CDR3 is TGTGCCAGCAGCTTATCAGATCTACCCCTCCACTTT. Amino acid sequence: CASSLSDLPLHF.

A few counts support this clone. The V gene is TRBV7-7, the J gene TRBJ2-2; D uncertain. Per the germline V gene, CDR1 is SSHAT and CDR2 is FNYEAQ (reference sequence). Trimming took off 2 bases at V and 7 bases at J, with 17 bases between the two ends. CDR3 size: 16 residues. As DNA, the CDR3 is TGTGCCAGCAGCTTAAGTCCTTTTACTACCAACGGGGAGCTGTTTTTT. Protein: CASSLSPFTTNGELFF. The full variable domain, with the rest looked up from reference TRBV7-7 and TRBJ2-2, is GAGVSQSPRYKVTKRGQDVTLRCDPISSHATLYWYQQALGQGPEFLTYFNYEAQPDKSGLPSDRFSAERPEGSISTLTIQRTEQRDSAMYRCASSLSPFTTNGELFFGEGSRLTVL.

The V gene is TRBV29-1, the J gene TRBJ1-2; 10 bases fit TRBD1. The CDR3 length is 14 residues. Germline V gene lookup returns CDR1 SQVTM and CDR2 ANQGSEA. V lost 6 bases and J lost 4; bases outside the gene matches: 8. CDR3 sequence (DNA): TGCAGCGTCCACCAAGGGGACAGGGGCTATGGCTACACCTTC. Translated: CSVHQGDRGYGYTF.

V and J are TRBV30 and TRBJ2-1; unclear D gene. Germline CDR1 GTSNPN, CDR2 SVGIG (reference sequence). This CDR3 is 13 amino acids long. V was trimmed by 0 bases and J by 5 bases, leaving 8 bases between them. As DNA, the CDR3 is TGTGCCTGGAGTGTCGCACACAACAATGAGCAGTTCTTC. This gives the protein CAWSVAHNNEQFF.

The chain has TRBV5-1 and TRBJ2-5; TRBD1 might be the D (5 bases). The length of the CDR3 is 15 residues. Trimming left V 0 bases short and J 2 bases short, with 11 bases between. Germline V CDR1 and CDR2: SGHRS, YFSETQ. The chain's CDR3 is CASSLGGLTQETQYF. DNA for the CDR3: TGCGCCAGCAGCTTGGGGGGCCTAACTCAAGAGACCCAGTACTTC.

The chain employs TRBV29-1 and TRBJ1-4; 7 bases line up with TRBD1. This CDR3 has 13 residues. The ends lost 3 bases at V and 6 bases at J; junction bases unmatched: 4. The germline V gene encodes CDR1 SQVTM and CDR2 ANQGSEA. The CDR3 nucleotides read TGCAGCGTTGAGGGGCAGGGGGATGAAAAACTGTTTTTT. It translates to CSVEGQGDEKLFF.

This sequence joins TRBV30 and TRBJ2-1, with 9 bases fitting TRBD2. The CDR3 totals 14 residues. CDR1 and CDR2 (germline): GTSNPN, SVGIG (reference sequence). V trimming: 7 bases; J trimming: 0 bases; junction bases outside the gene matches: 4. The CDR3 DNA reads as TGTGCCTCCAAAGCGGGGGGCTCCTACAATGAGCAGTTCTTC. Its translation: CASKAGGSYNEQFF.

The genes are TRBV9 and TRBJ2-6; D perhaps matches TRBD1 (6 bases). Germline loops: CDR1 SGDLS, CDR2 YYNGEE. The CDR3 totals 17 residues. Deletions cut 4 bases from V and 0 bases from J, with 14 bases between. CDR3 nucleotide sequence: TGTGCCAGCAGCATAAGGACAGCCAGCTCTGGGGCCAACGTCCTGACTTTC. Its protein is CASSIRTASSGANVLTF.